Described below is a single T cell receptor beta chain sequence and its context. Germline CDR1 and CDR2: SGHTA and FQGNSA. V was trimmed by 3 bases and J by 1 base, leaving 9 bases between them. The CDR3 consists of 14 residues. The data derive from a study of Ad26.COV2.S vaccination and SARS-CoV-2 variants. Measured with immunoSEQ multiplex PCR; TCRdb has only the in-frame clones, and not every one. The sample consists of about 430,000 clones, 75% to 95% of them appearing once. The treatment denotes: over 15 received Ad26.COV2.S at low or high dose, single or two shots; several received placebo; per-sample allocation not given. Day 63 following the first vaccine or placebo injection was when the samples were taken.

The receptor was derived from a person aged 18-60 years who received the Ad26.COV2.S COVID-19 vaccine or a placebo. This sequence joins TRBV7-2 and TRBJ2-5; D may correspond to TRBD1 or TRBD2 (5 bases each). The sequenced sample was peripheral blood, obtained in a trial of Ad26.COV2.S vaccine versus placebo. The CDR3, as DNA: TGTGCCAGCAGCTTGCCGGGACCCCAAGAGACCCAGTACTTC. Protein product: CASSLPGPQETQYF.